This TCR beta chain was captured by sequencing in a study of blood T cell repertoires in COVID-19. Across the whole study: The United States, Italy and Spain supplied acute and convalescent COVID-19 samples. PBMCs, B-cell-depleted T cells, or T cells provided the cDNA or gDNA that made up the material.

Germline V gene data show CDR1 as LNHDA and CDR2 as SQIVND (reference sequence). The CDR3 sequence is 12 residues long. Trimming left V 3 bases short and J 8 bases short, with 10 bases between. In the original processing: Amplification of reference gene primers provided the estimated nucleated cell counts. The method was immunoSEQ multiplex PCR; TCRdb's version includes in-frame clones alone and lacks a portion of them. The V and J calls and clone size were taken over from that table, and D and trimming were inferred from the DNA. The sample yields under 150,000 clones, 85% seen once. Sequenced sample: peripheral blood. The receptor's source is a human donor in a cohort sampled during active COVID-19. The chain joins TRBV19 to TRBJ1-2; D call uncertain. The CDR3 DNA reads TGTGCCAGTAGTATGGTTCTAGGAGGCTACACCTTC. It encodes CASSMVLGGYTF. Complete variable domain (other parts from reference TRBV19 and TRBJ1-2): DGGITQSPKYLFRKEGQNVTLSCEQNLNHDAMYWYRQDPGQGLRLIYYSQIVNDFQKGDIAEGYSVSREKKESFPLTVTSAQKNPTAFYLCASSMVLGGYTFGSGTRLTVV.